The rows below give T cell receptor beta chains drawn from one sample of a study of human T cells and chemical hapten exposure. TCRdb used MiXCR to reprocess the RACE reads, holding one entry per CDR3 protein. The sample lists approximately 90,000 distinct CDR3 sequences, roughly a tenth occurring once. The material sequenced was whole blood, taken in connection with sensitization to the hapten diphenylcyclopropenone (DPC). These receptors came from a man between 35 and 55 years old with alopecia areata. Some clones in this sample may be carry-over from other donors' samples. Both conserved end residues are part of each CDR3. The D gene is left open where the match is weak. Rows may omit the clone size; those that give it use once, few, many or a size class.

TRBD1,TRBV12-3/TRBV12-4,TRBJ1-2,few,CASSSRGRIYGYTF,TGTGCCAGCAGTTCAAGGGGGCGGATCTATGGCTACACCTTC
TRBD2,TRBV6-5,TRBJ2-2,few,CASSYSSTSGPGELFF,TGTGCCAGCAGTTACTCGTCGACTAGCGGGCCCGGGGAGCTGTTTTTT
TRBD1,TRBV5-5,TRBJ1-5,many,CASSLGRQGRPQHF,TGTGCCAGCAGCTTGGGTCGACAGGGGCGGCCCCAGCATTTT
-,TRBV27,TRBJ1-1,-,CASGYRNLNTEAFF,TGTGCCAGCGGGTACAGGAATTTGAACACTGAAGCTTTCTTT
-,TRBV29-1,TRBJ1-2,few,CSVQRGNRNYGYTF,TGCAGCGTCCAAAGAGGAAACAGGAACTATGGCTACACCTTC
-,TRBV6-5,TRBJ1-6,-,CASWGGAEYSPLHF,TGTGCCAGCTGGGGGGGCGCAGAGTATTCACCCCTCCACTTT
-,TRBV24-1,TRBJ2-5,-,CATSRSQETQYF,TGTGCCACCTCCCGGAGTCAGGAGACCCAGTACTTC
-,TRBV7-3,TRBJ2-1,few,CASSLIGGGPHNEQFF,TGTGCCAGCAGCTTAATTGGCGGAGGCCCACACAATGAGCAGTTCTTC
-,TRBV7-9,TRBJ2-5,many,CASSLAEGFAIQETQYF,TGTGCCAGCAGCTTAGCGGAGGGGTTCGCGATTCAAGAGACCCAGTACTTC
-,TRBV18,TRBJ2-7,-,CASSKMGVEYEQYF,TGTGCCAGCTCCAAGATGGGGGTTGAATACGAGCAGTACTTC
-,TRBV18,TRBJ1-3,many,CASFYQGLSGNTIYF,TGTGCCAGCTTCTATCAGGGCCTCTCTGGAAACACCATATATTTT
TRBD2,TRBV9,TRBJ2-1,-,CASSASGTGHNEQFF,TGTGCCAGCAGCGCAAGCGGGACGGGCCACAATGAGCAGTTCTTC
-,TRBV28,TRBJ1-6,-,CASSGGSYNSPLHF,TGTGCCAGCAGTGGGGGCTCCTATAATTCACCCCTCCACTTT
-,TRBV4-3,TRBJ1-2,few,CASSQDNSRILHTF,TGCGCCAGCAGCCAAGATAATTCAAGGATTTTGCACACCTTC
-,TRBV15,TRBJ1-5,-,CATSQGLAQHF,TGTGCCACCAGCCAGGGGCTGGCCCAGCATTTT
TRBD2,TRBV7-9,TRBJ2-7,few,CASSPTGLAGGEVEQYF,TGTGCCAGCAGCCCGACGGGACTAGCGGGAGGGGAGGTCGAGCAGTACTTC
TRBD2,TRBV7-6,TRBJ2-3,many,CASAHMAGGPEGDTQYF,TGTGCCAGCGCCCACATGGCGGGAGGGCCTGAGGGAGATACGCAGTATTTT
TRBD2,TRBV19,TRBJ2-2,-,CASVPSPGLMNTGELFF,TGTGCCAGTGTGCCTAGTCCGGGACTAATGAACACCGGGGAGCTGTTTTTT
-,TRBV12-3/TRBV12-4,TRBJ2-2,few,CASSFDREKIPGELFF,TGTGCCAGCAGTTTTGATCGGGAGAAGATCCCCGGGGAGCTGTTTTTT
-,TRBV18,TRBJ1-3,many,CASSPLGAGRPTSGNTIYF,TGTGCCAGCTCACCACTCGGGGCAGGAAGACCAACCTCTGGAAACACCATATATTTT
TRBD1,TRBV20-1,TRBJ1-1,few,CSARDPGQGLNTEAFF,TGCAGTGCTAGAGATCCGGGACAGGGTTTGAACACTGAAGCTTTCTTT
-,TRBV7-9,TRBJ1-2,few,CASSPVTDYTF,TGTGCCAGCAGCCCCGTGACAGACTACACCTTC
-,TRBV2,TRBJ1-1,many,CASSDDEGRNTEAFF,TGTGCCAGCAGTGATGATGAGGGGAGGAACACTGAAGCTTTCTTT
-,TRBV5-6,TRBJ2-1,few,CASTLERQTFYNEQFF,TGTGCCAGCACCTTGGAAAGACAGACTTTCTACAATGAGCAGTTCTTC
TRBD2,TRBV18,TRBJ2-5,few,CASSPRAGTGETQYF,TGTGCCAGCTCACCTAGAGCGGGAACGGGAGAGACCCAGTACTTC
-,TRBV12-3/TRBV12-4,TRBJ1-1,many,CASSLQQGMNTEAFF,TGTGCCAGCAGTCTCCAACAGGGTATGAACACTGAAGCTTTCTTT
-,TRBV12-3/TRBV12-4,TRBJ1-2,many,CASSGNNYGYTF,TGTGCCAGCAGCGGAAATAACTATGGCTACACCTTC
TRBD2,TRBV7-2,TRBJ2-3,-,CASSSSGKLTDTQYF,TGTGCCAGCAGCTCTAGCGGGAAGCTCACAGATACGCAGTATTTT
-,TRBV5-6,TRBJ2-3,many,CASSGGARDTQYF,TGTGCCAGCAGCGGGGGGGCCCGGGATACGCAGTATTTT
TRBD2,TRBV20-1,TRBJ2-3,few,CSASSTSGSTDTQYF,TGCAGTGCTAGCTCGACTAGCGGGAGCACAGATACGCAGTATTTT
-,TRBV25-1,TRBJ1-2,few,CASSEPGLFNYGYTF,TGTGCCAGCAGTGAACCTGGACTTTTCAACTATGGCTACACCTTC
TRBD2,TRBV20-1,TRBJ2-3,few,CSAGLAWEDTQYF,TGCAGTGCTGGACTAGCGTGGGAAGATACGCAGTATTTT
TRBD1,TRBV6-2/TRBV6-3,TRBJ2-5,many,CASSSGQAKETQYF,TGTGCCAGCAGTTCCGGACAGGCTAAAGAGACCCAGTACTTC
TRBD2,TRBV6-2/TRBV6-3,TRBJ2-1,-,CASSLRTSGSHEQFF,TGTGCCAGCAGCCTTCGGACTAGCGGGAGCCATGAGCAGTTCTTC
TRBD2,TRBV4-2,TRBJ2-1,-,CASSQQLAGVVNEQFF,TGTGCCAGCAGCCAGCAACTAGCGGGAGTTGTTAATGAGCAGTTCTTC
-,TRBV7-6,TRBJ2-4,-,CASSLEYQGRVDKNIQYF,TGTGCCAGCAGCTTAGAGTATCAGGGGCGCGTAGACAAAAACATTCAGTACTTC
TRBD1,TRBV7-2,TRBJ2-5,few,CASSLDRGRRMETQYF,TGTGCCAGCAGCTTAGACAGGGGGAGGAGGATGGAGACCCAGTACTTC
TRBD1,TRBV7-2,TRBJ2-4,few,CASSSGTGGDIQYF,TGTGCCAGCAGCTCCGGGACAGGTGGGGACATTCAGTACTTC